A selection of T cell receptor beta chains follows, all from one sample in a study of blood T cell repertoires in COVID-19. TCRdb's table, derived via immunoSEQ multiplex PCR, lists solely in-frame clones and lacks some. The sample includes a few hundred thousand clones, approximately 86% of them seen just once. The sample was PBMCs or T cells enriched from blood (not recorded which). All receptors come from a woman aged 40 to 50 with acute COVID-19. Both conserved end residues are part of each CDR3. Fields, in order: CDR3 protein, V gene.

cdr3_aa: CASSPGGQGKNIQYF; v_call: TRBV28
cdr3_aa: CASKDGTQTTDTQYF; v_call: TRBV4-1
cdr3_aa: CSASRKGRGIYEQYF; v_call: TRBV20-1
cdr3_aa: CASSMWAGETGANVLTF; v_call: TRBV19
cdr3_aa: CASSPRQGTGELFF; v_call: TRBV18
cdr3_aa: CTSSQPPSGGGNEQFF; v_call: TRBV1
cdr3_aa: CASSLAGNNSPLHF; v_call: TRBV6-6
cdr3_aa: CASSPLWGLASYNEQFF; v_call: TRBV9
cdr3_aa: CATSVTPNEKLFF; v_call: TRBV15
cdr3_aa: CASSSRSQGISYGYTF; v_call: TRBV27
cdr3_aa: CASSREGGTEAFF; v_call: TRBV3-1/TRBV3-2
cdr3_aa: CASSFTGVVYNTEAFF; v_call: TRBV28
cdr3_aa: CAISVLAGSSTDTQYF; v_call: TRBV10-3
cdr3_aa: CASSLQGNSYEQYF; v_call: TRBV5-5
cdr3_aa: CASSLAGGPYNEQFF; v_call: TRBV11-2
cdr3_aa: CASSLLGQDSGNTIYF; v_call: TRBV3-1/TRBV3-2
cdr3_aa: CASSYQGFQYNEQFF; v_call: TRBV6-6
cdr3_aa: CASSLRTGGGTEAFF; v_call: TRBV5-4
cdr3_aa: CASSLAGGSNEKLFF; v_call: TRBV5-4
cdr3_aa: CASSNPVETQYF; v_call: TRBV6-2/TRBV6-3
cdr3_aa: CASSEAGGPNTQYF; v_call: TRBV10-2
cdr3_aa: CASSQGAQEGAGTF; v_call: TRBV4-2
cdr3_aa: CASSLERGGDEKLFF; v_call: TRBV7-8
cdr3_aa: CASSTHSGGETQYF; v_call: TRBV9
cdr3_aa: CASSLAGGGTIYEQFF; v_call: TRBV5-4
cdr3_aa: CASSSSGTSSTGELFF; v_call: TRBV27
cdr3_aa: CASSDEGGAYEQYF; v_call: TRBV6-1
cdr3_aa: CASSPRGGSHFEQYF; v_call: TRBV3-1/TRBV3-2
cdr3_aa: CASHVGGYGYTF; v_call: TRBV6-5
cdr3_aa: CASRTGQGSPNTIYF; v_call: TRBV10-1
cdr3_aa: CASRLDRVANQPQHF; v_call: TRBV6-5
cdr3_aa: CASSRVGGETNEKLFF; v_call: TRBV11-2
cdr3_aa: CASSAGTSGGAKDTQYF; v_call: TRBV9
cdr3_aa: CASSTGRGPASSGANVLTF; v_call: TRBV7-2
cdr3_aa: CASSLGAGTGWRNEQFF; v_call: TRBV7-9
cdr3_aa: CASSPGTSGNQETQYF; v_call: TRBV5-4
cdr3_aa: CASRGTGVNEQFF; v_call: TRBV6-5
cdr3_aa: CASSQDTTKNIQYF; v_call: TRBV4-2
cdr3_aa: CASSPKAGWSTEAFF; v_call: TRBV13
cdr3_aa: CASSPGAFSGANVLTF; v_call: TRBV5-8
cdr3_aa: CASSIQGLGYTF; v_call: TRBV12-3/TRBV12-4
cdr3_aa: CASSQEGAATYGYTF; v_call: TRBV4-2
cdr3_aa: CAIRGQPGQPQHF; v_call: TRBV28
cdr3_aa: CASSQNPSNQPQHF; v_call: TRBV28
cdr3_aa: CASSFGLNTEAFF; v_call: TRBV27
cdr3_aa: CATSDWKAGGPLEQFF; v_call: TRBV24-1
cdr3_aa: CASSQDWSGSSYEQYF; v_call: TRBV4-2
cdr3_aa: CASSQDTIGAANTGELFF; v_call: TRBV4-1
cdr3_aa: CASSPRGQGANTQYF; v_call: TRBV11-1